This TCR beta chain was identified during a study of T cell repertoires in cytomegalovirus infection. This clonotype was counted a few times. As yet, its antigen is unknown. Study findings and constraints: There were HLA-C-restricted CMV-specific TCR beta clonotypes dominating the ex vivo response. Carriers of CMV and the relevant HLA type were discriminated by public TCR beta frequency.

TCRdb re-called the reads with MiXCR, one entry per CDR3 protein. In the table there are 450,000 to 550,000 distinct CDR3 sequences, 15% to 20% of which are singletons. CDR3 size: 15 residues. Germline-derived CDR1 and CDR2 are LGHDT and YNNKEL (reference sequence). Trimming shortened V by 0 bases and J by 8 bases, and 14 bases separated the two germline ends. This chain connects TRBV3-1 to TRBJ2-1, with D perhaps matching TRBD2 (5 bases). Sequenced material: CD8+ T cells from PBMCs. The receptor comes from a human donor in good health (CMV status not recorded). Some clones in this sample may be carry-over from other donors' samples. CDR3 sequence reads: CASSQDQRSRDEQFF. The CDR3 DNA reads TGTGCCAGCAGCCAAGATCAGCGCTCGCGGGATGAGCAGTTCTTC.